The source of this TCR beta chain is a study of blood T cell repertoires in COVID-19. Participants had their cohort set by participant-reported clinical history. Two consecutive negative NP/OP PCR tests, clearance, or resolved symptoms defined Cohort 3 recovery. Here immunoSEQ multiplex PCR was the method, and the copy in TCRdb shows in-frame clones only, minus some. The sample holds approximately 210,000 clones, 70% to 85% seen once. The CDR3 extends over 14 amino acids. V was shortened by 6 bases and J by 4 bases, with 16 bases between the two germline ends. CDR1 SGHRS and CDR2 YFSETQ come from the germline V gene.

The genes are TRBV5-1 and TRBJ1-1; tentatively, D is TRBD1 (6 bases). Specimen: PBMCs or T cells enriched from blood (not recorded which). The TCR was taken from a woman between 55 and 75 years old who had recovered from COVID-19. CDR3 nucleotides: TGCGCCAGCACAAACAGGGAAAGGGTCACTGAAGCTTTCTTT. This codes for CASTNRERVTEAFF.